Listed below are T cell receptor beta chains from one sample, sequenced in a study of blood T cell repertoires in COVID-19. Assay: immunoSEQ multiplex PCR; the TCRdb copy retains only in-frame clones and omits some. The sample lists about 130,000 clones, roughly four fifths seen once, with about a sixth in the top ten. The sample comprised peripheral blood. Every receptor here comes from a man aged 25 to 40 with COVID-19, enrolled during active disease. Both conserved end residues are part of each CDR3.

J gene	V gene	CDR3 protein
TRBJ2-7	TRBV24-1	CATSESGTGRSYEQYF
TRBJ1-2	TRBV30	CAWSGTNYGYTF
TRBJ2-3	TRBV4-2	CASSQEPGDTQYF
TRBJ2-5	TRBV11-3	CASSLGTIGETQYF
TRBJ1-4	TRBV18	CASSVSPEKLFF
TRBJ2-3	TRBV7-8	CASSFIRGLITDTQYF
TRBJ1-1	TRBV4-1	CASSQPLRTGGGTEAFF
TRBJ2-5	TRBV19	CASSISSQETQYF
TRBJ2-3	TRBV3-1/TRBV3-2	CASSPRGDTADTQYF
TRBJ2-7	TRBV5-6	CASSLGGTGVIEQYF
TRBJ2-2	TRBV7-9	CASSHNGGGQGTGELFF
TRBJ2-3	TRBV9	CASSVGLAGTTSTDTQYF
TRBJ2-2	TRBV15	CATSRDERRELFF
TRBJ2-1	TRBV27	CASSSTWDSSYNEQFF
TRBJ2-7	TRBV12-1	CASSFEQFGGQVLF
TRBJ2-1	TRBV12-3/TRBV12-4	CASSGQTNNEQFF
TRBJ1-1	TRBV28	CASRRLTGSLGEAFF
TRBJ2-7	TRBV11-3	CASSLAGTTYEQYF
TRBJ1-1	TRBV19	CASSYGSEAFF
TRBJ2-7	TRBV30	CAWSVAQGAWEQYF
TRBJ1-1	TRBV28	CASSSSSWRAFF
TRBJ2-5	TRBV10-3	CAISDRGGETQYF
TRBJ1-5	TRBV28	CASSLNQPQHF
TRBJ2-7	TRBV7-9	CASSAGTGTTYEQYF
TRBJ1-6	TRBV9	CASSLGQGASPLHF
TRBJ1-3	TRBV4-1	CASSQGQFRRSGNTIYF
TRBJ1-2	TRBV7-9	CASSSSTGQGYGYTF
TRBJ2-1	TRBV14	CASSQGAQGANHEQFF
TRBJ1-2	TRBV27	CASSFSAGDRVYGYTF
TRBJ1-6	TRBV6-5	CASRAQGDNSPLHF
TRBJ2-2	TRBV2	CASSVSLDRPNTGELFF
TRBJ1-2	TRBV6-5	CASNNPREGTYGYTF